This paragraph reports one TCR beta chain. Its target is not known. The data derive from a study of T cell responses to AZD1222 COVID-19 vaccine. Findings and limits, study-wide: Repertoire sampling happened only post peak T cell response.

Germline loops: CDR1 LNHDA, CDR2 SQIVND (reference sequence). CDR3 length equals 13 residues. Trimming took off 7 bases at V and 3 bases at J, with 13 bases between the two ends. Produced via immunoSEQ multiplex PCR; TCRdb's table is partial and in-frame only. This sample yields roughly 120,000 clones, of which about 94% are seen a single time; approximately 2.8% belongs to the top ten. The receptor was derived from an adult who received the AZD1222 COVID-19 vaccine. The V gene is TRBV19, the J gene TRBJ2-7; possibly TRBD1 for D (5 bases). Sequencing was performed on peripheral blood, taken 28 days after the second AZD1222 dose. CDR3 nucleotide sequence: TGTGCCAGTACCCCAGGGTACAGCTACGAGCAGTACTTC. It specifies CASTPGYSYEQYF.